Shown below are 22 T cell receptor beta chains from a single sample sequenced in a study of T-cell memory formation after mild COVID-19. TCRdb redid the calling of the 5' RACE reads with MiXCR, one entry per CDR3 protein. In the table there are fewer than 60,000 distinct CDR3 sequences, around 12% of which are singletons. What was sequenced was PBMCs or a T cell subset sorted from them (not recorded which). These TCRs come from a man aged 18 to 30 who had mild COVID-19 (a few samples of this study predate the infection). Cell type and time point are not known.

This clonotype was picked up many times. V is TRBV27 and J is TRBJ1-1, with D tentatively TRBD1 (5 bases). Trimming took 8 bases from V and 1 from J, leaving 14 bases between them. CDR3 length equals 14 residues. Germline CDR1 reads MNHEY; CDR2 reads SMNVEV (reference sequence). CDR3 in amino acids: CASSWGDQNTEAFF. CDR3 DNA: TGTGCCAGCTCCTGGGGGGACCAGAACACTGAAGCTTTCTTT.

This clonotype was seen more than once but under ten times. The J gene is TRBJ2-7, the V gene TRBV6-6, with 7 bases identical to TRBD1. CDR1 and CDR2 from the germline V gene are MNHNY and SVGAGI (reference sequence). The CDR3 length is 14 residues. The J segment lost 7 bases and the V segment lost 1 base, leaving 7 bases of the junction unmatched. Written as DNA, the CDR3 is TGTGCCAGCAGTTACTATCGGACAGGAGAGGAGCAGTACTTC. Residues: CASSYYRTGEEQYF.

This clonotype was seen ten or more times. The V and J genes are TRBV12-3 or TRBV12-4 and TRBJ2-7, with D possibly being TRBD1 (5 bases). The CDR3 runs 13 residues. V was clipped by 6 bases and J by 2 bases, with 11 bases between them. CDR3 loop: CASSRDSAYEQYF. CDR3 DNA sequence: TGTGCCAGCAGCCGTGACAGCGCCTACGAGCAGTACTTC.

The CDR3 region is CASSQGKVGELFF. The CDR3 nucleotides are TGCGCCAGCAGCCAAGGCAAAGTCGGGGAGCTGTTTTTT. V gene TRBV4-3 combines with J gene TRBJ2-2; no reliable D call. The CDR3 has 13 amino acids. CDR1 and CDR2 from the germline V gene are LGHNA and YSLEER. The V gene lost 1 base and the J gene lost 7 bases, with 7 bases spanning the gap.

This clonotype was detected a few times. The rearrangement joins TRBV2 to TRBJ2-3; 10 bases agree with TRBD2. Per germline, CDR1 SNHLY and CDR2 FYNNEI. J gave up 14 bases and V 3 bases, and 5 bases lay outside the gene matches. The CDR3 contains 12 residues. CDR3 loop: CASSESGGAAYF. As DNA, the CDR3 is TGTGCCAGCAGTGAGAGCGGGGGGGCAGCGTATTTT.

This clonotype was seen a few times. The junction departs from the called germline gene at one end, perhaps through a read error. The chain is built from TRBV10-3 and TRBJ2-6; the match to TRBD1 covers 10 bases. CDR1 is ENHRY, CDR2 SYGVKD, per germline. The CDR3 runs 16 residues. This CDR3 is CANSGTGVSWANVLTF. CDR3 bases: TGTGCCAATTCCGGGACAGGGGTCTCTTGGGCCAACGTCCTGACTTTC.

The chain couples TRBV5-6 to TRBJ2-5; 10 nucleotides align to TRBD2. Germline V gene sequence: CDR1 SGHDT, CDR2 YYEEEE. V trimming: 5 bases; J trimming: 5 bases; junction bases outside the gene matches: 9. The CDR3 extends over 15 amino acids. The CDR3 protein is CASSRRLAGYETQYF. The CDR3 DNA follows: TGTGCCAGCAGTAGAAGACTAGCGGGCTACGAGACCCAGTACTTC.

This clonotype was seen a few times. This sequence joins TRBV4-3 and TRBJ2-7; D remains ambiguous. V lost 0 bases, J lost 6 bases, and 9 bases lay in between. CDR1 LGHNA and CDR2 YSLEER come from the germline V gene. CDR3 length: 13 residues. CDR3 amino acids: CASSQEVKGEQYV. In nucleotides, the CDR3 is TGCGCCAGCAGCCAAGAGGTTAAGGGCGAGCAGTACGTC.

The genes are TRBV28 and TRBJ1-4; D might be TRBD1 (6 bases). The germline V and J ends were trimmed by 2 bases and 7 bases, with 14 bases remaining between them. The CDR3 is made up of 15 amino acids. Per germline, CDR1 MDHEN and CDR2 SYDVKM. The CDR3 is CASSLRKGGVEKLFF. CDR3 nucleotide sequence: TGTGCCAGCAGTTTACGAAAGGGGGGAGTTGAAAAACTGTTTTTT.

The chain employs TRBV10-3 and TRBJ2-7; 12 bases are shared with TRBD1. The ends lost 4 bases at V and 6 bases at J; junction bases unmatched: 10. The CDR3 is 16 residues long. CDR1 is ENHRY, CDR2 SYGVKD, per germline. CDR3 nucleotide sequence: TGTGCCATCAGTGTCTGGGGGACAGGGGGCCAGAGCGAGCAGTACTTC. This gives the protein CAISVWGTGGQSEQYF.

The rearrangement links TRBV5-1 to TRBJ2-5; 11 bases fit TRBD2. After removal of 4 bases from V and 3 bases from J, the junction contained 2 bases not matched to a gene. Germline assignment: CDR1 SGHRS and CDR2 YFSETQ. This CDR3 comprises 14 residues. The CDR3 DNA reads TGCGCCAGCAGCCAGGGACTAGCGGAAGAGACCCAGTACTTC. This codes for CASSQGLAEETQYF. The full variable domain, its missing parts supplied by reference TRBV5-1 and TRBJ2-5, is KAGVTQTPRYLIKTRGQQVTLSCSPISGHRSVSWYQQTPGQGLQFLFEYFSETQRNKGNFPGRFSGRQFSNSRSEMNVSTLELGDSALYLCASSQGLAEETQYFGPGTRLLVL.

The V gene is TRBV2, the J gene TRBJ2-7; no reliable D call. The germline V and J ends were trimmed by 7 bases and 4 bases, with 5 bases remaining between them. The CDR3 totals 10 residues. Germline V gene lookup returns CDR1 SNHLY and CDR2 FYNNEI. CDR3 amino acids: CASNEYEQYF. In DNA form, the CDR3 reads TGTGCCAGCAATGAGTACGAGCAGTACTTC.

This clonotype was observed once. One junction end does not reproduce the germline sequence, and a read error may be involved. V and J are TRBV24-1 and TRBJ1-2; tentatively, D is TRBD1 (6 bases). The CDR3 is 15 residues long. CDR1 and CDR2 from the germline V gene are KGHDR and SFDVKD. The CDR3 DNA is TGTGCAACCAGTGATTCGACACAGGGTGACTATGGCTACACCTTC. This translates into CATSDSTQGDYGYTF.

The table lists this clonotype with a few counts. The chain is built from TRBV18 and TRBJ1-5; 9 bases agree with TRBD1. V dropped 2 bases and J dropped 6; count of bases not matched to a gene: 11. The CDR3 runs to 17 residues. Germline V CDR1 and CDR2: KGHSH, LQKENI. This CDR3 is CASSPVPGQGPSQPQHF. CDR3 DNA: TGTGCCAGCTCACCAGTCCCCGGACAGGGGCCTAGTCAGCCCCAGCATTTT.

This clonotype was recorded once. The chain has TRBV15 and TRBJ2-5; 8 nucleotides match TRBD2. CDR3 size: 17 residues. Germline V gene lookup returns CDR1 LNHNV and CDR2 YYDKDF (reference sequence). V lost 3 bases, J lost 1 base, and 10 bases stayed unmatched. CDR3 sequence: CATSRLRAGGRQETQYF. As DNA, the CDR3 is TGTGCCACCAGCAGGCTCCGGGCGGGGGGCCGCCAAGAGACCCAGTACTTC.

Only a few counts were recorded for this clonotype. This chain uses TRBV6-6 with TRBJ1-5; 7 positions match TRBD1. Germline V gene data show CDR1 as MNHNY and CDR2 as SVGAGI (reference sequence). CDR3 length: 14 residues. J was trimmed by 5 bases and V by 7 bases; bases with no gene match: 8. The CDR3 loop is CASKVSGGYQPQHF. CDR3 nucleotide sequence: TGTGCCAGCAAAGTTTCAGGGGGGTATCAGCCCCAGCATTTT.

This clonotype turned up a few times. The V gene is TRBV18, the J gene TRBJ2-7, with 8 bases fitting TRBD1. Germline assignment: CDR1 KGHSH and CDR2 LQKENI. The CDR3 consists of 15 residues. V lost 2 bases to trimming and J lost 4 bases; unmatched junction nucleotides: 7. CDR3 coding DNA: TGTGCCAGCTCACCAAGGCAGGGGGCCATTTACGAGCAGTACGTC. Amino acid sequence: CASSPRQGAIYEQYV.

V and J are TRBV10-3 and TRBJ1-5; D not certain. The V gene's germline CDR1 is ENHRY and CDR2 SYGVKD. This CDR3 comprises 13 residues. V was pared by 9 bases and J by 1 base, with 10 bases between. The DNA of the CDR3 is TGTGCCATAAGACAAGACAGCAATCAGCCCCAGCATTTT. This translates into CAIRQDSNQPQHF.

This clonotype was picked up many times. This chain links TRBV6-5 with TRBJ2-3, with a weak D call TRBD2 (6 bases). V was cut by 6 bases and J by 6 bases, with 13 bases left in between. This CDR3 has 13 residues. Germline CDR1 MNHEY, CDR2 SVGAGI. The CDR3 DNA reads as TGTGCCAGCAGGACCGGGGGAGTGGATACGCAGTATTTT. Translating gives CASRTGGVDTQYF.

The J gene is TRBJ2-1, the V gene TRBV6-2 or TRBV6-3; TRBD2 aligns across 9 bases. Looked up from germline, CDR1 is MNHEY and CDR2 is SVGEGT. This CDR3 spans 16 amino acids. V shed 0 bases and J 9 bases; nucleotides not matched to a gene: 9. The CDR3 DNA reads TGTGCCAGCAGTTACTCCTGGCGGGGGGGCCAGGGTGAGCAGTTCTTC. As protein: CASSYSWRGGQGEQFF.

This clonotype was counted a few times. The chain combines TRBV5-5 with TRBJ2-1; D perhaps matches TRBD2 (6 bases). There are 15 residues in the CDR3. Germline CDR1 is SGHKS and CDR2 is YYEKEE (reference sequence). Trimming removed 2 bases from V and 1 base from J, with 10 bases in between. CDR3 sequence reads: CASSFSGISYNEQFF. In DNA form, the CDR3 reads TGTGCCAGCAGCTTTAGCGGCATTTCCTACAATGAGCAGTTCTTC.

The sample holds a few counts of this clonotype. The chain uses TRBV3-1 and TRBJ1-2; maybe TRBD1 (5 bases). The V end was cut by 2 bases, the J end by 7 bases, with 5 bases between. In germline, CDR1 is LGHDT, CDR2 YNNKEL (reference sequence). This CDR3 has 11 amino acids. The CDR3 DNA follows: TGTGCCAGCAGCCAAAGGGGTGGCTACACCTTC. Translation gives CASSQRGGYTF.